Below are 25 T cell receptor beta chains sequenced from a single sample in a study of OX40 agonist ivuxolimab in advanced cancers. Library preparation employed the immunoSEQ multiplex PCR assay. The clones in this table, taken by TCRdb from immuneACCESS, are in-frame only. Not every clone is retained; where verified, under half of the shortfall comes from an unresolved V gene, and the cause of the rest is unknown. Counted in this sample were more than 30,000 clones; roughly 77% of them appeared once. Roughly 20% of the sample belongs to the ten largest clones. Here the sequenced sample was CD4+ or CD8+ T cells sorted from blood, taken in a trial of the OX40 agonist ivuxolimab. These receptors all stem from an adult with an advanced solid tumor such as melanoma, head and neck, liver or kidney cancer.

The chain carries TRBV6-5 and TRBJ1-2, with a tentative D call TRBD1 (5 bases). The germline V gene has CDR1 MNHEY and CDR2 SVGAGI. This CDR3 spans 14 amino acids. Between the trimmed V and J ends, which lost 6 bases and 7 bases, there was a span of 18 bases. This CDR3 is CASRTQGVAAGYTF. The DNA for the CDR3 is TGTGCCAGCAGGACCCAGGGAGTTGCAGCTGGCTACACCTTC.

The V call is TRBV7-2, the J call TRBJ1-1; D is unclear. Germline V lookup: CDR1 SGHTA, CDR2 FQGNSA. The V end lost 3 bases, the J end lost 2 bases, and 7 bases lay between the germline ends. CDR3 length: 13 amino acids. The CDR3 DNA reads as TGTGCCAGCAGCTTTTCACCTAACACTGAAGCTTTCTTT. This gives the protein CASSFSPNTEAFF.

The sample holds a few counts of this clone. This rearrangement joins TRBV19 to TRBJ2-3, with D unresolved. The V end lost 3 bases, the J end lost 9 bases, and 7 bases lay between the germline ends. The CDR3 runs to 11 residues. Germline CDR1 is LNHDA and CDR2 is SQIVND (reference sequence). The CDR3 region is CASSIMETQYF. The CDR3 region has the DNA TGTGCCAGTAGTATTATGGAAACGCAGTATTTT.

The rearrangement joins TRBV6-5 to TRBJ2-1; no firm D call. Per germline, CDR1 MNHEY and CDR2 SVGAGI. The CDR3 is 14 amino acids. V was pared by 5 bases and J by 8 bases, with 16 bases between. The CDR3 coding sequence is TGTGCCAGCAGTGAGAGATCTAGAGGCCATGAGCAGTTCTTC. Translation gives CASSERSRGHEQFF.

This clone appeared a single time. The V call is TRBV5-4, the J call TRBJ1-3, with 9 bases lining up with TRBD1. With V trimmed by 2 bases and J by 0 bases, 12 bases remained unmatched. Germline CDR1 reads SGHNT; CDR2 reads YYREEE (reference sequence). The CDR3 extends over 19 amino acids. The CDR3 loop reads CASSFGFTGGLYSGNTIYF. As DNA, the CDR3 is TGTGCCAGCAGCTTTGGGTTTACAGGGGGCCTTTACTCTGGAAACACCATATATTTT.

This chain uses TRBV28 with TRBJ1-2, with 7 bases fitting TRBD1. This CDR3 has 15 amino acids. Trimming removed 4 bases from V and 4 bases from J; junction bases left unmatched: 9. Germline assignment: CDR1 MDHEN and CDR2 SYDVKM. CDR3 region: CASSSRTGNAYGYTF. The CDR3 region has the DNA TGTGCCAGCAGTTCACGGACAGGAAACGCCTATGGCTACACCTTC.

This rearrangement joins TRBV11-1 to TRBJ1-2; 7 bases align to TRBD1. Germline V lookup: CDR1 SGHAT, CDR2 FQDESV (reference sequence). This CDR3 comprises 18 residues. With 3 bases clipped from V and 8 bases from J, the junction kept 21 bases outside the gene matches. The CDR3 loop is CASSFSGTEPFRGDGYTF. In DNA, the CDR3 is TGTGCCAGCAGCTTTTCCGGGACAGAGCCCTTCCGGGGGGACGGCTACACCTTC.

The chain has TRBV10-3 and TRBJ1-1, with TRBD1 as a possible D gene (5 bases). The CDR3 has 15 amino acids. The V gene's germline CDR1 is ENHRY and CDR2 SYGVKD. V dropped 0 bases and J dropped 3 bases, with 11 bases sitting between them. This CDR3 reads CAISESNRLYTEAFF. The CDR3 DNA reads TGTGCCATCAGTGAGTCAAACAGGTTATACACTGAAGCTTTCTTT.

The CDR3 loop is CSAGDLVAFF. For the CDR3, the DNA is TGCAGCGCGGGGGACTTGGTGGCTTTCTTT. The V call is TRBV29-1, the J call TRBJ1-1, with D perhaps TRBD1 (5 bases). Germline CDR1 and CDR2: SQVTM and ANQGSEA. The CDR3 loop spans 10 amino acids. V lost 7 bases, J lost 11 bases, and 14 bases lay in between. The full variable domain, rest sourced from reference TRBV29-1 and TRBJ1-1, is SAVISQKPSRDICQRGTSLTIQCQVDSQVTMMFWYRQQPGQSLTLIATANQGSEATYESGFVIDKFPISRPNLTFSTLTVSNMSPEDSSIYLCSAGDLVAFFGQGTRLTVV.

This chain links TRBV25-1 with TRBJ2-5; D is ambiguous. The CDR3 consists of 14 residues. The germline gives CDR1 MGHDK, CDR2 SYGVNS. The V end was cut by 1 base, the J end by 5 bases, with 11 bases between. CDR3: CASSEFGISETQYF. DNA for the CDR3: TGTGCCAGCAGTGAATTTGGGATTTCGGAGACCCAGTACTTC.

V usage is TRBV28 and J usage is TRBJ2-3; perhaps TRBD2 as D (5 bases). CDR1 MDHEN and CDR2 SYDVKM come from the germline V gene. V was shortened by 4 bases and J by 11 bases, with 16 bases between the two germline ends. The CDR3 extends over 13 amino acids. The CDR3, as DNA: TGTGCCAGCAGTTCGCCCGGGCCCCGGGGGCAGTATTTT. Translation gives CASSSPGPRGQYF.

The V and J genes are TRBV28 and TRBJ2-7; 10 bases map to TRBD1. This CDR3 comprises 14 residues. Germline lookup yields CDR1 MDHEN and CDR2 SYDVKM. V was clipped by 7 bases and J by 6 bases; unmatched bases: 9. This CDR3 is CASTRQGAGGEQYF. The DNA of the CDR3 is TGTGCCAGCACCCGACAGGGGGCAGGAGGCGAGCAGTACTTC. Based on the CDR3 plus reference TRBV28 and TRBJ2-7, the full variable domain is DVKVTQSSRYLVKRTGEKVFLECVQDMDHENMFWYRQDPGLGLRLIYFSYDVKMKEKGDIPEGYSVSREKKERFSLILESASTNQTSMYLCASTRQGAGGEQYFGPGTRLTVT.

A word on this clone: Other DNA sequences in the sample encode the same CDR3. The V call is TRBV9, the J call TRBJ2-6, with D perhaps TRBD1 (6 bases). V shed 3 bases and J shed 1 base, with 8 bases lying between them. The length of the CDR3 is 15 residues. The germline gives CDR1 SGDLS, CDR2 YYNGEE. CDR3 protein: CASSAQGSGANVLTF. CDR3 DNA sequence: TGTGCCAGCAGCGCACAGGGATCTGGGGCCAACGTCCTGACTTTC.

This chain connects TRBV10-2 to TRBJ1-2; D might be TRBD1 (5 bases). This CDR3 has 13 amino acids. Trimming shortened V by 3 bases and J by 4 bases, and 9 bases separated the two germline ends. Germline lookup yields CDR1 WSHSY and CDR2 SAAADI. CDR3 protein: CASSDDSLYGYTF. The CDR3 coding sequence is TGCGCCAGCAGTGATGACAGTCTCTATGGCTACACCTTC.

The J gene is TRBJ2-2, the V gene TRBV19; TRBD1 agrees at 7 bases. CDR3 length equals 15 residues. Trimming removed 7 bases from V and 0 bases from J; junction bases left unmatched: 5. Germline assignment: CDR1 LNHDA and CDR2 SQIVND (reference sequence). The CDR3 DNA is TGTGCCAGTAATTCACAGGGGACGAACACCGGGGAGCTGTTTTTT. It translates to CASNSQGTNTGELFF.

This chain uses TRBV5-1 with TRBJ2-3, with 10 nucleotides matching TRBD2. Germline V gene lookup returns CDR1 SGHRS and CDR2 YFSETQ. The CDR3 covers 15 residues. Losses at the gene ends were 7 bases for V and 1 base for J; bases not matched to a gene: 6. The CDR3 reads CASSPTSGGTDTQYF. CDR3 DNA sequence: TGCGCCAGCTCGCCAACTAGCGGGGGCACAGATACGCAGTATTTT.

The chain couples TRBV6-5 to TRBJ2-3, with unresolved D. CDR1 MNHEY and CDR2 SVGAGI come from the germline V gene. V lost 5 bases to trimming and J lost 4 bases, with 13 bases between them. CDR3 length: 14 amino acids. CDR3 DNA sequence: TGTGCCAGCAGTGAGCCCGCTAGGTCAGATACGCAGTATTTT. Its translation: CASSEPARSDTQYF.

The V and J genes are TRBV4-2 and TRBJ2-5; 8 bases fit TRBD1. The V gene end was trimmed by 1 base and the J gene end by 4 bases; junction bases not matched to a gene: 5. This CDR3 is built from 15 residues. Germline CDR1 is LGHNA and CDR2 is YNFKEQ. As DNA, the CDR3 is TGTGCCAGCAGCCAAGGTAATGGACAGGGAGAGACCCAGTACTTC. Encoded protein: CASSQGNGQGETQYF.

This clone was found once. V and J are TRBV6-5 and TRBJ2-5; D may correspond to TRBD1 or TRBD2 (7 bases each). V dropped 2 bases and J dropped 5 bases, with 15 bases sitting between them. The CDR3 contains 15 residues. The V gene's germline CDR1 is MNHEY and CDR2 SVGAGI. The chain's CDR3 is CASSYRRGRGETQYF. The CDR3 bases are TGTGCCAGCAGTTACCGTAGGGGGCGGGGGGAGACCCAGTACTTC.

This clone appeared a single time. The genes are TRBV30 and TRBJ2-6, with a possible D match to TRBD2 (6 bases). Germline V lookup: CDR1 GTSNPN, CDR2 SVGIG (reference sequence). CDR3 length: 18 residues. Trimming pared 6 bases from V and 0 bases from J, leaving 21 bases between. The CDR3 is CACTPLGGYPSGANVLTF. DNA of the CDR3: TGTGCCTGCACTCCCCTTGGGGGGTACCCCTCTGGGGCCAACGTCCTGACTTTC.

V gene TRBV10-2 combines with J gene TRBJ2-6; D is uncertain. CDR1 WSHSY and CDR2 SAAADI come from the germline V gene. The CDR3 runs to 15 residues. Trimming removed 5 bases at V and 5 bases at J, with 13 bases between. In nucleotides, the CDR3 is TGCGCCAGCAGTAGCGCGAACACTCGGGCCAACGTCCTGACTTTC. Encoded protein: CASSSANTRANVLTF.

This sequence joins TRBV6-5 and TRBJ2-5; D gene ambiguous. Germline CDR1 MNHEY, CDR2 SVGAGI. Trimming took 2 bases from V and 4 from J, leaving 11 bases between them. This CDR3 contains 14 residues. The CDR3 region is CASSYKLGSETQYF. CDR3 sequence (DNA): TGTGCCAGCAGTTACAAGCTGGGGTCAGAGACCCAGTACTTC.

V gene TRBV6-6 combines with J gene TRBJ1-2; D ambiguous. V lost 6 bases, J lost 2 bases, and 7 bases lay in between. The CDR3 runs to 12 residues. Germline V gene data show CDR1 as MNHNY and CDR2 as SVGAGI (reference sequence). Here the CDR3 DNA reads TGTGCCAGCAGCAGTCGCAACTATGGCTACACCTTC. Protein sequence: CASSSRNYGYTF.

This chain joins TRBV5-1 and TRBJ2-1; 10 bases fit TRBD2. V dropped 2 bases and J dropped 5; count of bases not matched to a gene: 13. Germline CDR1 is SGHRS and CDR2 is YFSETQ. CDR3 length equals 18 residues. Here the CDR3 reads CASSLRPSGGGGDNEQFF. The CDR3 region has the DNA TGCGCCAGCAGCTTACGACCTAGCGGGGGAGGGGGAGACAATGAGCAGTTCTTC.

This clone was seen only once. The chain has TRBV5-8 and TRBJ2-4; the D gene is possibly TRBD2 (6 bases). This CDR3 comprises 13 residues. V lost 3 bases and J lost 9, with 13 bases in between. Germline-derived CDR1 and CDR2 are SGHTS and YDEGEE. CDR3 DNA sequence: TGTGCCAGCAGCTGGGACTCGGTCAGCATTCAGTACTTC. As protein: CASSWDSVSIQYF.